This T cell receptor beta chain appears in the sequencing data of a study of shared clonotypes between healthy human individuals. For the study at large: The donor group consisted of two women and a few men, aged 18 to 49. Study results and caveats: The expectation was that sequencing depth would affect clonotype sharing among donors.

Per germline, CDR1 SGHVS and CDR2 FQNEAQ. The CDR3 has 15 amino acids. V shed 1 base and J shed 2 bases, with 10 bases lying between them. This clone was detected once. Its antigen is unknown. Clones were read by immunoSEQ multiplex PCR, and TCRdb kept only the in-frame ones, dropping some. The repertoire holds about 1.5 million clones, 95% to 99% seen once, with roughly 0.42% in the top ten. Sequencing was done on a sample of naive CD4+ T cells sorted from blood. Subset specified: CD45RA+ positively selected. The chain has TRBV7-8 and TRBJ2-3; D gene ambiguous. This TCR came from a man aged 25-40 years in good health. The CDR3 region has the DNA TGTGCCAGCAGCTTAGGCAGCGAGAACACAGATACGCAGTATTTT. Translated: CASSLGSENTDTQYF.